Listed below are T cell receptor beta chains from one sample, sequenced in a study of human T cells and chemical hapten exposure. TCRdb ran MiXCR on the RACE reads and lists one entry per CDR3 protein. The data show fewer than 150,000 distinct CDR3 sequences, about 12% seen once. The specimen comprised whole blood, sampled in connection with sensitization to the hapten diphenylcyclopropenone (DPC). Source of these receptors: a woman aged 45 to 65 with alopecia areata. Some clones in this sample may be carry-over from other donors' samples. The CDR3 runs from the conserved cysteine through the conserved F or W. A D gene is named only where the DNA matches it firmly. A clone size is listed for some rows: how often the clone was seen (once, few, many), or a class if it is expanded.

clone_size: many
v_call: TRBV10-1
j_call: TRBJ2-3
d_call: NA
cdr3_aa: CASSDMGAATDTQYF
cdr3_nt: TGCGCCAGCAGTGATATGGGAGCCGCGACAGATACGCAGTATTTT

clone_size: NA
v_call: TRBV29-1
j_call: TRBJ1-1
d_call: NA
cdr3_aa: CSVEVLTNTEAFF
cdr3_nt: TGCAGCGTTGAAGTTCTTACGAACACTGAAGCTTTCTTT

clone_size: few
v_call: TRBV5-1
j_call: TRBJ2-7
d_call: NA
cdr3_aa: CASSPDGLRSYEQYF
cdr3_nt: TGCGCCAGCAGCCCGGATGGACTACGATCCTACGAGCAGTACTTC

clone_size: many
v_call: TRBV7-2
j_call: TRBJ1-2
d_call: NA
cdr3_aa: CASSLVDYGYTF
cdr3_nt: TGTGCCAGCAGCTTAGTTGACTATGGCTACACCTTC

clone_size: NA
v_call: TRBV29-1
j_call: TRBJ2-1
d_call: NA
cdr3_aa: CSAPPWGQADEQFF
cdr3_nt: TGCAGCGCTCCCCCTTGGGGCCAAGCGGATGAGCAGTTCTTC

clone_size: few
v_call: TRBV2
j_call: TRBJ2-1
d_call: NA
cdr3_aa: CASIRAGDEQFF
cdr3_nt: TGTGCCAGCATCCGGGCTGGGGATGAGCAGTTCTTC

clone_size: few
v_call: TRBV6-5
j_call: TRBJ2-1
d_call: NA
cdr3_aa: CASSSPPAHEQFF
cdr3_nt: TGTGCCAGCAGTTCCCCCCCGGCCCATGAGCAGTTCTTC

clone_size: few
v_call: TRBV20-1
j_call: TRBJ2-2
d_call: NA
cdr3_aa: CSARPGQNTGELFF
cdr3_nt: TGCAGTGCTAGACCGGGACAGAACACCGGGGAGCTGTTTTTT

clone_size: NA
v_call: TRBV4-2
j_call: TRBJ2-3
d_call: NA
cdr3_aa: CASSSVGLVRTTVPQYF
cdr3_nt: TGTGCCAGCAGCTCCGTGGGGCTAGTTAGGACCACGGTTCCGCAGTATTTT

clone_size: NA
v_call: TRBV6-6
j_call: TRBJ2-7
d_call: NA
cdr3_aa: CASSQGVSSYEQYF
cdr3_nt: TGTGCCAGCAGTCAAGGGGTCAGCTCCTACGAGCAGTACTTC

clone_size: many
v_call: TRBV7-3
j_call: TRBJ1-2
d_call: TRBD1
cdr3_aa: CASSSSGTDFYGYTF
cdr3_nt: TGTGCCAGCAGCTCTTCCGGGACAGATTTCTATGGCTACACCTTC

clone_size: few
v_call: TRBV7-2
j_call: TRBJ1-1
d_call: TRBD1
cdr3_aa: CASSLVSVRGIAGTEAFF
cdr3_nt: TGTGCCAGCAGCTTAGTTAGTGTCAGGGGGATTGCTGGCACTGAAGCTTTCTTT

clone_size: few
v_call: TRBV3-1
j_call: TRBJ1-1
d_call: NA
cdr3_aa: CASSQNSGNTEAFF
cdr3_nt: TGTGCCAGCAGCCAAAATTCAGGGAACACTGAAGCTTTCTTT

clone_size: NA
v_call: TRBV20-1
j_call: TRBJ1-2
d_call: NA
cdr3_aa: CSAVELSDGYTF
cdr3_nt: TGCAGTGCTGTAGAACTTTCGGACGGCTACACCTTC

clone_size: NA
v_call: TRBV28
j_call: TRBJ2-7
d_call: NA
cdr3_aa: CASSLARVFGNEQYF
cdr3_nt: TGTGCCAGCAGTTTAGCCAGGGTCTTCGGCAACGAGCAGTACTTC

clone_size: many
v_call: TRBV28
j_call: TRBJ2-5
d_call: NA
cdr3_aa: CASSLQGTHNF
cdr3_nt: TGTGCCAGCAGTTTACAGGGGACGCACAACTTC

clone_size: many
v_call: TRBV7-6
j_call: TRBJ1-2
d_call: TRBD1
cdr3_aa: CASSPADRANYGYTF
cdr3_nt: TGTGCCAGCAGCCCAGCGGACAGGGCCAACTATGGCTACACCTTC

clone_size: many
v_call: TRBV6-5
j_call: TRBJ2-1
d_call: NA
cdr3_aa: CASSSAWFGYNEQFF
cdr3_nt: TGTGCCAGCAGTTCCGCTTGGTTCGGGTACAATGAGCAGTTCTTC

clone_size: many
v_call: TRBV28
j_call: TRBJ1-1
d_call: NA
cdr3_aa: CASTLGGGRGTEAFF
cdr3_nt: TGTGCCAGCACCCTGGGGGGCGGGAGAGGCACTGAAGCTTTCTTT

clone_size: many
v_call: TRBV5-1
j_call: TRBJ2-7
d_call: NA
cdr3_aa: CASSFAANSERAYF
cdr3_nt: TGCGCCAGCAGCTTCGCCGCTAACTCGGAAAGGGCGTACTTC

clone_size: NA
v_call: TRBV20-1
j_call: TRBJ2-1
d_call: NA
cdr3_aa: CSQISDYNEQFF
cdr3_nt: TGCAGTCAGATTAGCGACTACAATGAGCAGTTCTTC

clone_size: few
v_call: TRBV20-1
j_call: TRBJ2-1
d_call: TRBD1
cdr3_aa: CSAPGQVNEQFF
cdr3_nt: TGCAGTGCACCGGGACAGGTTAATGAGCAGTTCTTC

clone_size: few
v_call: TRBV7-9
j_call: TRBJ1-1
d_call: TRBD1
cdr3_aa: CASSLASGQGGTEAFF
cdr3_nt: TGTGCCAGCAGCTTAGCGTCCGGACAGGGAGGGACTGAAGCTTTCTTT

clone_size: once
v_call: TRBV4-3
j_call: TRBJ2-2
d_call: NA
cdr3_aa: CASSQGGIGELFF
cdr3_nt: TGCGCCAGCAGCCAAGGAGGGATCGGGGAGCTGTTTTTT

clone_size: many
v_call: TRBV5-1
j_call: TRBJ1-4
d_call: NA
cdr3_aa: CASSIQGGVEKLFF
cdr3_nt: TGCGCCAGCAGCATACAGGGTGGGGTTGAAAAACTGTTTTTT

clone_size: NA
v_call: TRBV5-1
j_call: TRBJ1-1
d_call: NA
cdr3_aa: CASSSKYGNTEAFF
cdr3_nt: TGCGCCAGCAGCTCCAAATATGGGAACACTGAAGCTTTCTTT

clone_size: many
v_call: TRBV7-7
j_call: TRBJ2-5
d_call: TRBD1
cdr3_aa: CASSLGQGVWKETQYF
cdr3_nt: TGTGCTAGCAGCTTAGGACAGGGGGTATGGAAAGAGACCCAGTACTTC

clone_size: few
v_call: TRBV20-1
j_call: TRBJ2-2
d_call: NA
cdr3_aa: CSASGGGLQNTGELFF
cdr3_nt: TGCAGTGCTTCGGGGGGCGGACTTCAGAACACCGGGGAGCTGTTTTTT

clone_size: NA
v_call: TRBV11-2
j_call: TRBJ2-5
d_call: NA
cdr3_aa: CASSLSRERGQETQYF
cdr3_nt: TGTGCCAGCAGCTTGTCGAGGGAGAGGGGACAAGAGACCCAGTACTTC

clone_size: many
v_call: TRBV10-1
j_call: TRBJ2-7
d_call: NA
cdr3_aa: CASSPERGSPSGWQYF
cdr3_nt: TGCGCCAGCAGTCCTGAAAGGGGTTCCCCTTCGGGTTGGCAGTACTTC

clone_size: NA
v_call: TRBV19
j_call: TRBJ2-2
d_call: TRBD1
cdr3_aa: CASRNPGQGATGELFF
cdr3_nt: TGTGCCAGTAGGAACCCTGGACAGGGGGCCACCGGGGAGCTGTTTTTT

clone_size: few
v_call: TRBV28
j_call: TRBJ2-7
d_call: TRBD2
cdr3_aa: CASSYSGRRSYEQYF
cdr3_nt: TGTGCCAGCAGTTATAGCGGGAGAAGGTCCTACGAGCAGTACTTC

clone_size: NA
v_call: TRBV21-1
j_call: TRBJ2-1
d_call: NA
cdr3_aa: CASSKMGSQFF
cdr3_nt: TGTGCCAGCAGCAAAATGGGCTCGCAGTTCTTC

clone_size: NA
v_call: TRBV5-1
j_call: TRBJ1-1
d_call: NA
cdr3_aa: CASTPGSMNTEAFF
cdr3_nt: TGCGCCAGCACCCCCGGGAGCATGAACACTGAAGCTTTCTTT

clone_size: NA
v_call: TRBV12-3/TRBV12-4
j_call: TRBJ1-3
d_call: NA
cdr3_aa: CASSSVRRASGNTIYF
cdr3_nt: TGTGCCAGCAGTTCCGTAAGGAGGGCTTCTGGAAACACCATATATTTT

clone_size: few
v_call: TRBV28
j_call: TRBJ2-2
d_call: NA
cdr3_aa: CASSPGVRTGELFF
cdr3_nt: TGTGCCAGCAGTCCAGGGGTACGCACCGGGGAGCTGTTTTTT

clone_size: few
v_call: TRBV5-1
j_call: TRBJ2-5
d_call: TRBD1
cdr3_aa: CASSLAGQGRKTQYF
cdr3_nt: TGCGCCAGCAGCTTGGCGGGACAGGGGAGGAAGACCCAGTACTTC

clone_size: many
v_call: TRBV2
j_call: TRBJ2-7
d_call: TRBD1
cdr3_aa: CASSGRTGGYEQYF
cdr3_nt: TGTGCCAGCAGTGGGCGGACAGGGGGCTACGAGCAGTACTTC

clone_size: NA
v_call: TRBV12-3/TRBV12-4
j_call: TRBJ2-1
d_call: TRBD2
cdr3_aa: CASRGLAGNNEQFF
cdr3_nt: TGTGCCAGCAGGGGACTAGCGGGCAACAATGAGCAGTTCTTC

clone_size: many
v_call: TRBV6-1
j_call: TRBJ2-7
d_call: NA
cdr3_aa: CASSEGSGRYF
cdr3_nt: TGTGCCAGCAGTGAAGGATCAGGACGGTACTTC

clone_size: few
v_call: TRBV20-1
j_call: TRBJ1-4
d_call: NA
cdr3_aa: CSARDRAGGQANEKLFF
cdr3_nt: TGCAGTGCTAGAGATCGAGCGGGGGGACAAGCTAATGAAAAACTGTTTTTT

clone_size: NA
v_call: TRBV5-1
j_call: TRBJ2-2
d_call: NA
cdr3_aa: CASSPERKGGELFF
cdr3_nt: TGCGCCAGCAGCCCCGAGAGGAAAGGGGGGGAGCTGTTTTTT

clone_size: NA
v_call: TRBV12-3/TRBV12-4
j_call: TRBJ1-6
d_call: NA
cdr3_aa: CASRPPGEDSPLHF
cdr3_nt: TGTGCCAGCAGGCCCCCAGGGGAAGATTCACCCCTCCACTTT

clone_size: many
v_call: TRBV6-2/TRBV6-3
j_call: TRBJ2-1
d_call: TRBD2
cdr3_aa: CASRDDASGGNEQFF
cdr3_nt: TGTGCCAGCAGGGACGACGCTAGCGGGGGTAATGAGCAGTTCTTC

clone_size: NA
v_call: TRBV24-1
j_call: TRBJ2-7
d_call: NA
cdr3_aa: CATSGPGNEQYF
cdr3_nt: TGTGCCACCAGTGGTCCGGGCAACGAGCAGTACTTC

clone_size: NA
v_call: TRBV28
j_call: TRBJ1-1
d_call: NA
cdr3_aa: CASSLLDTEAFF
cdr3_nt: TGTGCCAGCAGTTTATTGGACACTGAAGCTTTCTTT

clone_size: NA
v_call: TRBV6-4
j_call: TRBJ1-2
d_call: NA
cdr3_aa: CASSDSASFLGYTF
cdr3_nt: TGTGCCAGCAGTGACTCGGCCAGCTTTTTAGGCTACACCTTC

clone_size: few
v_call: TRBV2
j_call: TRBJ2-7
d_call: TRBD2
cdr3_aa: CASSVGLGAYEQYF
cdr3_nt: TGTGCCAGCAGTGTAGGACTAGGGGCCTACGAGCAGTACTTC

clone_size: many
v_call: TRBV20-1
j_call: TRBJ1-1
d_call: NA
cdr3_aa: CSARSGSEAFF
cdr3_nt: TGCAGTGCTAGGTCTGGATCCGAAGCTTTCTTT

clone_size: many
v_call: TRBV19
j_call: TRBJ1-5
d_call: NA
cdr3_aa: CASSIIDSNQPQHF
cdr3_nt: TGTGCCAGTAGTATAATAGACAGCAATCAGCCCCAGCATTTT

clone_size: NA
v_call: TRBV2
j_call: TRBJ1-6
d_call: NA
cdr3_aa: CASSEAGRGGSLHF
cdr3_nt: TGTGCCAGCAGTGAAGCGGGGCGGGGTGGTTCCCTCCACTTT

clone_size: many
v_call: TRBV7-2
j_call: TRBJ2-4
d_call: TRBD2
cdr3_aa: CASSLAPAGGPSGIQYF
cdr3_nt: TGTGCCAGCAGCTTAGCTCCAGCGGGAGGGCCCTCGGGCATTCAGTACTTC

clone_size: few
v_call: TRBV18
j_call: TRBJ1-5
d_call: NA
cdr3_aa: CASSRGEQPQHF
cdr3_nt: TGTGCCAGCTCACGAGGGGAGCAGCCCCAGCATTTT